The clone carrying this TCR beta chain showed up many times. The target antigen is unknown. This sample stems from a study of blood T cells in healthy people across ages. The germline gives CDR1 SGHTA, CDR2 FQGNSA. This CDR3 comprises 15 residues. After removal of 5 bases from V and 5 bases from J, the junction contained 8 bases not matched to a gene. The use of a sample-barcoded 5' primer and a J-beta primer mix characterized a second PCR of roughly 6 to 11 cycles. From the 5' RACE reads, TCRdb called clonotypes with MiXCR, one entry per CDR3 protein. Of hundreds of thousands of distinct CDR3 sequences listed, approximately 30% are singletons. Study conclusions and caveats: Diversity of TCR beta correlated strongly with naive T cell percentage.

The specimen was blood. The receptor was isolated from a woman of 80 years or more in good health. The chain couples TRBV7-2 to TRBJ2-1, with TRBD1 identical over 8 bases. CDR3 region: CASSQDRGPNNEQFF. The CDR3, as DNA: TGTGCCAGCAGCCAAGACAGGGGCCCCAACAATGAGCAGTTCTTC.